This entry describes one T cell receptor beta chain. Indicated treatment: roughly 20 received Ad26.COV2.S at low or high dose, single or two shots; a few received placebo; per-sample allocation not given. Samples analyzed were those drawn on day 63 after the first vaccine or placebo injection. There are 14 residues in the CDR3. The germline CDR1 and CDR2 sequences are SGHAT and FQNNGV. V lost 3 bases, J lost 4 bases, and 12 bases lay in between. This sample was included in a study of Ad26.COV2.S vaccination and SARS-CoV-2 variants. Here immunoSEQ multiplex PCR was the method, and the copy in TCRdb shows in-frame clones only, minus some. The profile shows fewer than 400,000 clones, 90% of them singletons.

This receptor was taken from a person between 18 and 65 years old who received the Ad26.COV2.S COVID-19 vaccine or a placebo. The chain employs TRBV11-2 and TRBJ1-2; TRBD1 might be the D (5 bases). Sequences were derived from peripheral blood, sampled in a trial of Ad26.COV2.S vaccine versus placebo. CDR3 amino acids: CASSFGGPSYGYTF. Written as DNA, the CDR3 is TGTGCCAGCAGCTTCGGGGGACCCTCCTATGGCTACACCTTC.